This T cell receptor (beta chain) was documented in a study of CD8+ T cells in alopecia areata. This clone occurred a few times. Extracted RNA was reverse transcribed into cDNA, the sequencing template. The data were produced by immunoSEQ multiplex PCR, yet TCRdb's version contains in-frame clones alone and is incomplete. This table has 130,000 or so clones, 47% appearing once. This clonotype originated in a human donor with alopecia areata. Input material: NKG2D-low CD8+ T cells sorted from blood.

The CDR3 loop reads CSVEFVQGAYEQYF. In DNA, the CDR3 is TGCAGCGTTGAATTTGTGCAGGGAGCCTACGAGCAGTACTTC. The chain combines TRBV29-1 with TRBJ2-7; D possibly matches TRBD1 or TRBD2 (5 bases each). The CDR3 sequence is 14 residues long. In germline, CDR1 is SQVTM, CDR2 ANQGSEA. Between the trimmed V and J ends, which lost 2 bases and 2 bases, there was a span of 13 bases.